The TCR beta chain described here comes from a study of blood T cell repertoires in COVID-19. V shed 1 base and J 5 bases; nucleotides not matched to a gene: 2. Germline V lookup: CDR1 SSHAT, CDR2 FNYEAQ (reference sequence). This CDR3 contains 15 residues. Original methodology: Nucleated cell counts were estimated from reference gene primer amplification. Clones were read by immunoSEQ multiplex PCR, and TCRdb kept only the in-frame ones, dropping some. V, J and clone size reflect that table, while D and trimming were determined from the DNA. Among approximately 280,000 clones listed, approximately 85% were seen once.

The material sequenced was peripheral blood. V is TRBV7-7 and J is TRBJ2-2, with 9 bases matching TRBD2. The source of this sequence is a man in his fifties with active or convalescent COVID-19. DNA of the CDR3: TGTGCCAGCAGCTTAGTAGCGGGAGCGACCGGGGAGCTGTTTTTT. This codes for CASSLVAGATGELFF.